The 26 T cell receptor beta chains reported below all come from one sample, sequenced in a study of blood T cell repertoires in COVID-19. Clones were sequenced by immunoSEQ multiplex PCR, and TCRdb holds only the in-frame ones, with some missing. The table has more than 400,000 clones, roughly 87% seen once. The sample comprised PBMCs or T cells enriched from blood (not recorded which). These receptors were taken from a woman under 30 who had recovered from COVID-19.

This clone was seen just once. The chain joins TRBV4-1 to TRBJ1-1; 7 bases align to TRBD1. CDR1 is MGHRA, CDR2 YSYEKL, per germline. With 2 bases clipped from V and 5 bases from J, the junction kept 11 bases outside the gene matches. The CDR3 length is 16 residues. CDR3 in DNA: TGCGCCAGCAGCCAAAAAATGACAGGGTTATTAACTGAAGCTTTCTTT. The encoded protein is CASSQKMTGLLTEAFF.

This chain connects TRBV6-1 to TRBJ1-1, with TRBD1 as a possible D gene (5 bases). Trimming took off 2 bases at V and 1 base at J, with 14 bases between the two ends. CDR3 size: 16 residues. Germline V gene data show CDR1 as MNHNS and CDR2 as SASEGT. The CDR3 region is CASSEWEGRENTEAFF. The CDR3 nucleotides read TGTGCCAGCAGTGAATGGGAGGGGCGGGAGAACACTGAAGCTTTCTTT.

The chain recombines TRBV5-1 with TRBJ2-7; D perhaps matches TRBD2 (6 bases). CDR3 length equals 14 residues. Between the trimmed V and J ends, which lost 4 bases and 3 bases, there was a span of 14 bases. In germline, CDR1 is SGHRS, CDR2 YFSETQ. The CDR3 sequence: CASSQTLGGYEQYF. The CDR3 DNA sequence: TGCGCCAGCAGCCAGACCCTGGGGGGCTACGAGCAGTACTTC.

V gene TRBV10-3 combines with J gene TRBJ1-3; perhaps TRBD1 as D (6 bases). Germline CDR1 is ENHRY and CDR2 is SYGVKD. The CDR3 runs 15 residues. Between the trimmed V and J ends, which lost 10 bases and 0 bases, there was a span of 16 bases. CDR3 sequence reads: CATYRTGTSGNTIYF. CDR3 sequence (DNA): TGTGCCACCTACAGAACAGGGACCTCTGGAAACACCATATATTTT.

The rearrangement uses TRBV5-1 and TRBJ2-7; 7 bases are a match to TRBD1. The trim removed 0 bases at V and 4 bases at J, leaving 7 bases unmatched. CDR1 and CDR2 (germline): SGHRS, YFSETQ. This CDR3 has 15 amino acids. CDR3 region: CASSLGGQNDYEQYF. The CDR3 nucleotides read TGCGCCAGCAGCTTGGGGGGACAGAACGATTACGAGCAGTACTTC.

In regard to this clone: Other DNA variants within this sample encode the same CDR3. The chain links TRBV15 to TRBJ2-2, with 8 bases that match TRBD2. Germline CDR1 LNHNV, CDR2 YYDKDF (reference sequence). V dropped 0 bases and J dropped 4; count of bases not matched to a gene: 1. This CDR3 is 15 amino acids long. The CDR3 DNA is TGTGCCACCAGCAGAGATCGGGGGGGCACCGGGGAGCTGTTTTTT. Translating it yields CATSRDRGGTGELFF.

The chain joins TRBV6-5 to TRBJ2-7, with a tentative D call TRBD2 (5 bases). The V end was cut by 8 bases, the J end by 0 bases, with 14 bases between. From germline, CDR1 is MNHEY and CDR2 SVGAGI. The length of the CDR3 is 14 residues. The CDR3 reads CASGVTGSSYEQYF. The CDR3 region has the DNA TGTGCCAGCGGGGTTACTGGGAGCTCCTACGAGCAGTACTTC.

The chain employs TRBV4-1 and TRBJ2-3; 9 nucleotides align to TRBD2. The junction had 10 bases not matched to a gene; V was cut back by 0 bases and J by 0 bases. CDR1 is MGHRA and CDR2 is YSYEKL in the germline V gene. The CDR3 is 19 residues long. CDR3 in amino acids: CASSQERSGGSKSTDTQYF. For the CDR3, the DNA is TGCGCCAGCAGCCAAGAACGGAGCGGGGGGTCCAAAAGCACAGATACGCAGTATTTT.

The rearrangement links TRBV6-1 to TRBJ1-3; TRBD1 might be the D (5 bases). CDR1 is MNHNS and CDR2 is SASEGT in the germline V gene. This CDR3 region has 15 residues. V was pared by 0 bases and J by 4 bases, with 10 bases between. The CDR3 DNA is TGTGCCAGCAGTGAAGCGGGGGGAGCGGGAAACACCATATATTTT. This translates into CASSEAGGAGNTIYF.

V usage is TRBV5-1 and J usage is TRBJ2-7; D perhaps matches TRBD2 (5 bases). CDR1 and CDR2 (germline): SGHRS, YFSETQ. V was cut by 4 bases and J by 5 bases, with 13 bases left in between. The CDR3 consists of 13 residues. The CDR3 protein is CASSQKISDEQYF. Written as DNA, the CDR3 is TGCGCCAGCAGCCAGAAGATTAGCGACGAGCAGTACTTC.

The J gene is TRBJ1-2, the V gene TRBV10-3; TRBD1 agrees at 9 bases. The CDR3 is 13 residues long. Germline V gene sequence: CDR1 ENHRY, CDR2 SYGVKD. V trimming: 8 bases; J trimming: 8 bases; junction bases outside the gene matches: 9. CDR3 sequence (DNA): TGTGCCATCTATGGGACAGGGTATTGGGGCTACACCTTC. Translating it yields CAIYGTGYWGYTF.

This clone has only one observation. The sample contains more than one DNA sequence encoding this CDR3. This rearrangement joins TRBV5-1 to TRBJ2-7, with D unresolved. This CDR3 has 15 amino acids. CDR1 is SGHRS and CDR2 is YFSETQ in the germline V gene. Trimming took off 2 bases at V and 2 bases at J, with 14 bases between the two ends. CDR3 nucleotide sequence: TGCGCCAGCAGCTTCCTATCCCACAGTACCTACGAGCAGTACTTC. Amino acids: CASSFLSHSTYEQYF.

The chain links TRBV5-4 to TRBJ2-7; unclear D gene. The germline V and J ends were trimmed by 1 base and 1 base, with 6 bases remaining between them. This CDR3 region has 13 residues. CDR1 and CDR2 (germline): SGHNT, YYREEE (reference sequence). CDR3 residues: CASSLTASYEQYF. The CDR3 coding sequence is TGTGCCAGCAGCTTGACAGCATCCTACGAGCAGTACTTC. Using reference TRBV5-4 and TRBJ2-7 for the parts outside the CDR3, the full variable domain is ETGVTQSPTHLIKTRGQQVTLRCSSQSGHNTVSWYQQALGQGPQFIFQYYREEENGRGNFPPRFSGLQFPNYSSELNVNALELDDSALYLCASSLTASYEQYFGPGTRLTVT.

This chain connects TRBV7-8 to TRBJ1-1; D is uncertain. Germline values: CDR1 SGHVS, CDR2 FQNEAQ. The CDR3 length is 13 residues. Trimming pared 5 bases from V and 0 bases from J, leaving 7 bases between. As DNA, the CDR3 is TGTGCCAGCAGCCGCACAGTGAACACTGAAGCTTTCTTT. The encoded protein is CASSRTVNTEAFF.

CDR3 protein: CASSLSTGRYEQYF. As DNA, the CDR3 is TGCGCCAGCAGCCTTTCGACAGGGCGCTACGAGCAGTACTTC. The V and J genes are TRBV5-1 and TRBJ2-7; 7 nucleotides line up with TRBD1. The CDR3 runs to 14 residues. Losses at the gene ends were 4 bases for V and 3 bases for J; bases not matched to a gene: 7. Germline V gene sequence: CDR1 SGHRS, CDR2 YFSETQ.

This clone was seen once. The V and J genes are TRBV30 and TRBJ1-5; no firm D call. The length of the CDR3 is 14 residues. Trimming took off 0 bases at V and 5 bases at J, with 11 bases between the two ends. Germline assignment: CDR1 GTSNPN and CDR2 SVGIG (reference sequence). The CDR3, as DNA: TGTGCCTGGAGTGTACCCCTGACTGATCAGCCCCAGCATTTT. Its translation is CAWSVPLTDQPQHF.

The chain employs TRBV11-3 and TRBJ1-6; no clear D gene. The CDR3 totals 13 residues. Germline V CDR1 and CDR2: SGHNT, YENEEA. The V end lost 0 bases, the J end lost 10 bases, and 7 bases lay between the germline ends. This CDR3 reads CASSLEADSPLHF. CDR3 nucleotide sequence: TGTGCCAGCAGCTTAGAAGCGGACTCACCCCTCCACTTT.

This chain connects TRBV9 to TRBJ1-5; D unclear. The CDR3 extends over 15 amino acids. The V gene lost 0 bases and the J gene lost 3 bases, with 10 bases spanning the gap. Per the germline V gene, CDR1 is SGDLS and CDR2 is YYNGEE. CDR3 loop: CASSVDEALNQPQHF. CDR3 bases: TGTGCCAGCAGCGTAGATGAGGCACTCAATCAGCCCCAGCATTTT.

This clone appeared once. The chain uses TRBV27 and TRBJ2-5; possibly TRBD1 for D (6 bases). Trimming stripped 0 bases from V and 5 bases from J, with 22 bases between. The CDR3 length is 18 residues. CDR1 is MNHEY and CDR2 is SMNVEV in the germline V gene (reference sequence). This CDR3 reads CASSLSPLRQAHYETQYF. CDR3 DNA: TGTGCCAGCAGTTTATCACCACTTCGACAGGCACATTATGAGACCCAGTACTTC.

This chain uses TRBV7-9 with TRBJ2-1; TRBD2 agrees at 8 bases. Germline-derived CDR1 and CDR2 are SEHNR and FQNEAQ (reference sequence). This CDR3 spans 16 amino acids. Trimming removed 4 bases from V and 5 bases from J; junction bases left unmatched: 10. In DNA, the CDR3 is TGTGCCAGCAGCTCCTCGGGGCGGGGGGCCAACAATGAGCAGTTCTTC. Its protein is CASSSSGRGANNEQFF.

The chain joins TRBV7-9 to TRBJ1-2; 9 bases match TRBD1. Germline loops: CDR1 SEHNR, CDR2 FQNEAQ (reference sequence). The CDR3 extends over 14 amino acids. V lost 3 bases and J lost 3; bases outside the gene matches: 2. The CDR3 nucleotides are TGTGCCAGCAGCTTGGACAGGGGAGACTATGGCTACACCTTC. Translation gives CASSLDRGDYGYTF. Using reference TRBV7-9 and TRBJ1-2 for the parts outside the CDR3, the full variable domain is DTGVSQNPRHKITKRGQNVTFRCDPISEHNRLYWYRQTLGQGPEFLTYFQNEAQLEKSRLLSDRFSAERPKGSFSTLEIQRTEQGDSAMYLCASSLDRGDYGYTFGSGTRLTVV.

The chain combines TRBV4-1 with TRBJ1-1, with a tentative D call TRBD1 (5 bases). CDR3 length: 12 residues. Germline CDR1 and CDR2: MGHRA and YSYEKL. V lost 1 base, J lost 7 bases, and 7 bases lay in between. The DNA of the CDR3 is TGCGCCAGCAGCCAAGGACAGTTTGAAGCTTTCTTT. Its translation: CASSQGQFEAFF.

The genes are TRBV6-6 and TRBJ2-1; the match to TRBD2 covers 15 bases. V lost 5 bases to trimming and J lost 4 bases; unmatched junction nucleotides: 6. CDR1 and CDR2 (germline): MNHNY, SVGAGI (reference sequence). This CDR3 is 17 amino acids long. For the CDR3, the DNA is TGTGCCAGCAGTCACGGACTAGCGGGGGGGATATACAATGAGCAGTTCTTC. Protein product: CASSHGLAGGIYNEQFF.

The chain carries TRBV29-1 and TRBJ2-7; no clear D. Trimming shortened V by 4 bases and J by 6 bases, and 13 bases separated the two germline ends. The CDR3 length is 12 residues. The V gene's germline CDR1 is SQVTM and CDR2 ANQGSEA. The DNA of the CDR3 is TGCAGCGTTGGAGGTTCGTCCCCCGAGCAGTACTTC. Translation: CSVGGSSPEQYF.

The chain uses TRBV9 and TRBJ2-1; 8 positions agree with TRBD2. V lost 5 bases and J lost 5; bases outside the gene matches: 9. The germline V gene has CDR1 SGDLS and CDR2 YYNGEE. There are 15 residues in the CDR3. CDR3 coding DNA: TGTGCCAGCAGTTGGTGGGCGGGGGGCCACAATGAGCAGTTCTTC. It is translated as CASSWWAGGHNEQFF.

The CDR3 sequence: CASSLGQDQPQHF. The DNA for the CDR3 is TGCGCCAGCAGCTTGGGACAGGATCAGCCCCAGCATTTT. J is TRBJ1-5 and V is TRBV5-1; D perhaps matches TRBD1 (6 bases). Looked up from germline, CDR1 is SGHRS and CDR2 is YFSETQ. The ends were cut back, 0 bases at V and 5 bases at J, with 6 bases in the middle. This CDR3 is 13 amino acids long.